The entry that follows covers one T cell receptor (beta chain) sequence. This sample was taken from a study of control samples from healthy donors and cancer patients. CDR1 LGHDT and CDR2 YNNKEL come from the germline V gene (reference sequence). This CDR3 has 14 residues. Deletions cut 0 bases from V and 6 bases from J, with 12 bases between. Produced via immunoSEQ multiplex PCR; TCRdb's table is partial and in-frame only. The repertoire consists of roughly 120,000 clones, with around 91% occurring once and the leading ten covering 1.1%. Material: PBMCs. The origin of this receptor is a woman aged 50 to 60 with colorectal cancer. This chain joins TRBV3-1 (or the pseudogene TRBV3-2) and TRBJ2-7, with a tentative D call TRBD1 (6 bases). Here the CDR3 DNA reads TGTGCCAGCAGCCAAGATCAGGGGCCGGGCGAGCAGTACTTC. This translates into CASSQDQGPGEQYF.